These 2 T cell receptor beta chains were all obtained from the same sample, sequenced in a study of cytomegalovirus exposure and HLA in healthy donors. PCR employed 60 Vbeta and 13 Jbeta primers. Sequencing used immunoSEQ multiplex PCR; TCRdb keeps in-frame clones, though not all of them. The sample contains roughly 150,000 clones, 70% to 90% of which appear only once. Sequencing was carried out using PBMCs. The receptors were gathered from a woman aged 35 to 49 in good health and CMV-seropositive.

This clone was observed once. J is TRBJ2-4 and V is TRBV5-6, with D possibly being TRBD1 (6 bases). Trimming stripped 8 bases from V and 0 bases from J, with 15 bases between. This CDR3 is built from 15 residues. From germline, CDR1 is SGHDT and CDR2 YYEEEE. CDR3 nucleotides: TGTGCCAGTGGTACAGGGTCGGTAGCCAAAAACATTCAGTACTTC. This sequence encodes CASGTGSVAKNIQYF.

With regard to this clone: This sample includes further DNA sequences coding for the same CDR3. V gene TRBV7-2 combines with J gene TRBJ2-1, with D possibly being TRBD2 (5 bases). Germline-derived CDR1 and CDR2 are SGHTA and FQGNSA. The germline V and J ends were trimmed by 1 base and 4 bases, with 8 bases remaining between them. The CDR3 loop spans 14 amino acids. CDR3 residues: CASSLVGGYNEQFF. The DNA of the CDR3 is TGTGCCAGCAGCTTAGTAGGCGGGTACAATGAGCAGTTCTTC. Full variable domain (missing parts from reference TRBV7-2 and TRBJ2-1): GAGVSQSPSNKVTEKGKDVELRCDPISGHTALYWYRQSLGQGLEFLIYFQGNSAPDKSGLPSDRFSAERTGGSVSTLTIQRTQQEDSAVYLCASSLVGGYNEQFFGPGTRLTVL.